This T cell receptor beta chain was sequenced for a study of blood T cell repertoires in COVID-19. The CDR3 spans 16 residues. The junction had 6 bases not matched to a gene; V was cut back by 7 bases and J by 0 bases. Per the germline V gene, CDR1 is LNHDA and CDR2 is SQIVND (reference sequence). Produced via immunoSEQ multiplex PCR; TCRdb's table is partial and in-frame only. This repertoire shows 150,000 to 200,000 clones, around 82% found once; its top ten account for 6.5% to 8.5%. This chain connects TRBV19 to TRBJ1-6, with 7 bases that match TRBD1. The specimen sequenced was peripheral blood. The receptor's source is a woman aged 40 to 50 with COVID-19, enrolled during active disease. CDR3 sequence reads: CASKTQGFSYNSPLHF. The CDR3 coding sequence is TGTGCCAGTAAGACACAGGGGTTCTCCTATAATTCACCCCTCCACTTT.